This TCR beta chain came from a study of blood T cell repertoires in COVID-19. Libraries were prepared by immunoSEQ multiplex PCR; TCRdb keeps only in-frame clonotypes and omits some of them. The sample contains 170,000 or so clones, 80% to 90% of which appear only once. Germline V CDR1 and CDR2: SEHNR, FQNEAQ (reference sequence). CDR3 length: 19 residues. With 7 bases removed from V and 2 bases from J, the gap between germline ends came to 30 bases. The sequenced sample was peripheral blood. The source of this sequence is a man aged 45-60 years with active or convalescent COVID-19. The chain couples TRBV7-9 to TRBJ2-7; D may be TRBD2 (5 bases). This CDR3 reads CASTLSGHVAGVLTYEQYF. DNA for the CDR3: TGTGCCAGCACCCTCTCGGGCCATGTTGCCGGGGTTCTTACCTACGAGCAGTACTTC.